The entry below describes one T cell receptor (beta chain). The V end was cut by 5 bases, the J end by 1 base, with 9 bases between. CDR1 is MDHEN and CDR2 is SYDVKM in the germline V gene. The CDR3 contains 15 residues. These data come from a study of blood T cell repertoires in COVID-19. The wider study: The United States, Italy and Spain supplied acute and convalescent COVID-19 samples.

The method was immunoSEQ multiplex PCR; TCRdb's version includes in-frame clones alone and lacks a portion of them. Here the sample spans under 200,000 clones, roughly 90% being singletons. Everyone who took part was roughly 18 to 100 years old, and they came from over 20 US areas. This clonotype was sampled from a woman aged 18-30 years who had recovered from COVID-19. Sequenced input: PBMCs or T cells enriched from blood (not recorded which). The genes are TRBV28 and TRBJ2-6; D is possibly TRBD1 (6 bases). CDR3 sequence reads: CASSPQGSGANVLTF. CDR3 DNA: TGTGCCAGCAGTCCACAGGGATCTGGGGCCAACGTCCTGACTTTC.